The T cell receptor (beta chain) described here comes from a study of neurological immune-mediated disorders (dated by TCRdb to between 2018 and 2021). Turning to the overall study: The study compared peripheral blood TCR-beta repertoires of HTLV-I-associated myelopathy (HAM/TSP) patients, multiple sclerosis patients and healthy controls using UMI-based sequencing. The approximately 110 TCR-beta libraries included longitudinal samples, technical triplicates and paired sorted CD4+ and CD8+ T-cell subsets alongside PBMC samples. To precisely calculate how much the frequency of each individual clone varied, libraries were sequenced in technical triplicate. The cohort comprised roughly 70 subjects: around 15 HAM/TSP patients, some 35 multiple sclerosis patients and 20 healthy controls. General findings and caveats noted by the study authors: No identical CDR3 amino acid sequences were shared among expanded clones across subjects, suggesting private TCR-beta repertoires in all groups. The highest TCR clonal expansion was observed in HAM/TSP patients, whereas the lowest was observed in MS patients, even when compared with healthy controls.

Taken with the paper, the label for time point translates to: technical triplicate 2. TCR libraries for sorted subsets were made from 750,000 to 1,000,000 sorted CD4+ or CD8+ T cells. Peripheral blood underwent Ficoll-Hypaque density gradient centrifugation to isolate PBMCs, which were then cryopreserved in liquid nitrogen. The study also sequenced paired sorted CD4+ and CD8+ subsets from healthy controls, HAM/TSP patients and MS patients. The CDR3 starts with the cysteine, ends with the phenylalanine, and has 13 residues. Of the read, only the CDR3 DNA is kept; its 39 bases are in frame from base 1. Cut back by 5 bases and 7 bases, the V and J ends lie 14 bases apart. In the germline V gene (reference sequence), CDR1 corresponds to DFQATT and CDR2 to SNEGSKA. cDNA was synthesized by template-switch 5'RACE using a primer carrying a 10-nucleotide random unique molecular identifier by which each TCR transcript was tagged. Over 190 million TCR-beta sequences, covering 15-18 subjects, were produced in each sequencing run. The RNeasy kit was used to extract total RNA. Using the KAPA Real-time Library Amplification kit, TCR-beta VDJ regions were amplified with primers for the TCR constant region and the 5'RACE anchor. Sample indexes and Illumina adaptors were added in a first PCR, and a second PCR then increased library yield. After purification with Ampure beads, the TCR product of roughly 650 bp was size-selected on a 2% E-gel SizeSelection system. Before pooling, library quality was assessed on a Bioanalyzer, concentration was determined with Qubit, and library quantification was performed with the Kapa Library Quantification kit. Libraries were sequenced paired-end 2 x 150 bp on an Illumina HiSeq 2500. To increase sequence diversity, about 25-31% phiX was spiked into each library pool. On the study's bioinformatics: The quality-filtered reads were processed with the UMI-based MiGEC pipeline, whose error correction step removed more than 80% of the raw TCR sequences. IMGT germline references were used for alignment of VDJ genes, and clonotypes were defined by a unique CDR3 amino acid sequence together with V-J genes. Clonal expansion, Shannon diversity, and CDR3 relatedness (CalcPairwiseDistances, ClusterSamples) were evaluated with VDJtools, and phylogenetic trees were built with CLCbio workbench. Expanded clones were defined as having at least 8 unique UMIs, based on coefficient-of-variation modelling across technical triplicates. In-frame beta chains were kept once TCRdb had trimmed the public reads at Q25 with fastp and called clones with MiXCR. Each entry merges the rows of one CDR3 protein and shows their most common DNA and genes. TCRdb assigned the V and J calls; the authors' analysis was not used. This sample is represented by more than 30,000 distinct CDR3 sequences; less than 15% of them were singletons. Clones ranked in the top ten supply approximately 5% of the sample.

This clonotype was seen ten or more times. Its antigen is still unknown. No base quality values were provided; no much bigger clone lies one nucleotide off. Input material: CD4+ T cells from blood. The receptor chain draws on TRBV20-1 and TRBJ1-4, with a tentative D gene TRBD1 over 5 matching bases. This receptor was taken from a female donor with HTLV-1-associated myelopathy (HAM/TSP). The CDR3 reads as follows: CSAGGEGSEKLFF. Read as DNA, the sequence is TGCAGTGCTGGGGGTGAGGGAAGTGAAAAACTGTTTTTT.